Following are 6 T cell receptor beta chains from one sample sequenced in a study of cytomegalovirus exposure and HLA in healthy donors. PCR primers comprised 60 Vbeta and 13 Jbeta primers. Generated by immunoSEQ multiplex PCR, the TCRdb table keeps only in-frame clones and is missing some. The sample comprises about 120,000 clones, under 70% of which are singletons, and 1.5% to 1.9% rests with the top ten. The specimen sequenced was PBMCs. The receptor set was obtained from a man between 18 and 29 years old in good health and CMV-seronegative.

A single count supports this clone. J is TRBJ2-7 and V is TRBV6-1; possible D gene TRBD1, 6 bases. This CDR3 is 14 amino acids long. CDR1 is MNHNS, CDR2 SASEGT, per germline. Trimming shortened V by 6 bases and J by 2 bases, and 14 bases separated the two germline ends. Written as DNA, the CDR3 is TGTGCCAGCAGCCGGGACACGTTTACCTACGAGCAGTACTTC. This gives the protein CASSRDTFTYEQYF.

This clone was counted a few times. The J gene is TRBJ1-2, the V gene TRBV20-1; no reliable D call. The CDR3 sequence is 11 residues long. Germline CDR1 is DFQATT and CDR2 is SNEGSKA (reference sequence). Trimming left V 4 bases short and J 7 bases short, with 10 bases between. DNA of the CDR3: TGCAGTGCTAAGGAGGGAACTGGCTACACCTTC. This sequence encodes CSAKEGTGYTF.

The chain employs TRBV15 and TRBJ1-1, with a possible D match to TRBD1 (6 bases). Germline CDR1 is LNHNV and CDR2 is YYDKDF (reference sequence). V was pared by 6 bases and J by 4 bases, with 15 bases between. CDR3 size: 14 residues. CDR3: CATSATGHGTEAFF. CDR3 nucleotide sequence: TGTGCCACCAGTGCTACAGGGCACGGCACTGAAGCTTTCTTT. The whole variable domain, remainder taken from reference TRBV15 and TRBJ1-1, is DAMVIQNPRYQVTQFGKPVTLSCSQTLNHNVMYWYQQKSSQAPKLLFHYYDKDFNNEADTPDNFQSRRPNTSFCFLDIRSPGLGDTAMYLCATSATGHGTEAFFGQGTRLTVV.

The rearrangement joins TRBV6-6 to TRBJ1-5, with D possibly TRBD1 on 6 matching bases. V dropped 7 bases and J dropped 1 base, with 11 bases sitting between them. CDR3 length: 14 amino acids. CDR1 and CDR2 from the germline V gene are MNHNY and SVGAGI (reference sequence). The CDR3 region has the DNA TGTGCCAGCACCGGACAGATAAGCAATCAGCCCCAGCATTTT. Residues: CASTGQISNQPQHF.

The rearrangement uses TRBV5-1 and TRBJ2-1; D is unresolved. V shed 0 bases and J shed 8 bases, with 3 bases lying between them. Germline V gene data show CDR1 as SGHRS and CDR2 as YFSETQ. There are 11 residues in the CDR3. CDR3 sequence (DNA): TGCGCCAGCAGCTTGGCTGATGAGCAGTTCTTC. It translates to CASSLADEQFF.

The J gene is TRBJ2-1, the V gene TRBV19; 10 bases line up with TRBD2. V shed 9 bases and J 3 bases; nucleotides not matched to a gene: 8. The CDR3 totals 15 residues. CDR1 and CDR2 from the germline V gene are LNHDA and SQIVND (reference sequence). This CDR3 reads CASRPSGRVYNEQFF. The CDR3, as DNA: TGTGCCAGCCGGCCCAGCGGGAGGGTCTACAATGAGCAGTTCTTC.